This TCR beta chain comes out of a study of CD8+ T cells in alopecia areata. Of note for this clone: Antigen unknown.

CDR1 and CDR2 from the germline V gene are SQVTM and ANQGSEA. Trimming left V 7 bases short and J 6 bases short, with 15 bases between. The CDR3 consists of 13 residues. General observations from the study: Elevated clonality characterized lesional scalp relative to normal scalp, particularly in alopecia totalis/universalis. Expanded CD8+ clones among the top 100, as well as scalp clonality, were significantly decreased by tofacitinib.

Treatment noted: oral pan-JAK inhibitor, 5-10 mg twice daily. CD4+ and CD8+ T cells were sorted from PBMCs stained for CD3, CD4 and CD8. It was cDNA, reverse transcribed from extracted RNA, that served as the sequencing template. The table came from immunoSEQ multiplex PCR; TCRdb's copy has only in-frame clones and leaves some out. The profile covers about 220,000 clones, with under 75% appearing a single time and 1.6% taken by the ten largest. The rearrangement joins TRBV29-1 to TRBJ2-2; a possible D gene is TRBD2 (5 bases). Sequences were derived from CD4+ T cells sorted from blood, sampled at week 4, from a patient treated with tofacitinib. The clonotype originates from a human donor with alopecia areata. CDR3 region: CSALPLASGELFF. The CDR3 coding sequence is TGCAGCGCCTTGCCCCTAGCCTCCGGGGAGCTGTTTTTT.